Below, one TCR beta chain is given with its context. The antigen remains undetermined. 200 to 250 ng DNA, 25,000 to 35,000 T cell genomes, went into each sorted-subset replicate PCR. Sequencing was performed with immunoSEQ multiplex PCR; in TCRdb, only in-frame clones are kept and a portion is missing. The table includes under 2.5 million clones, less than 95% detected once. This sample is part of a study of shared clonotypes between healthy human individuals. Study-wide results and limits: Despite large depth, rarefaction showed incomplete sorted-subset sequencing. Approximately 5% was the fraction of naive CD4 clonotypes found shared across a few donors. Relative to memory subsets, naive subsets generally showed larger estimated richness.

The germline V gene encodes CDR1 LGHNA and CDR2 YNFKEQ. V dropped 5 bases and J dropped 2; count of bases not matched to a gene: 17. The CDR3 sequence is 18 residues long. This rearrangement joins TRBV4-2 to TRBJ1-2; 7 bases are shared with TRBD1. The sequencing input was naive CD4+ T cells from PBMCs. Subset indicated: CD45RA+ positively selected. The clonotype was recovered from a man between 18 and 29 years old in good health. Some clones in this sample may be carry-over from other donors' samples. The CDR3: CASSLTGDPPPYNYGYTF. The DNA of the CDR3 is TGTGCCAGCAGCTTAACAGGGGACCCTCCGCCCTACAACTATGGCTACACCTTC.